A selection of T cell receptor beta chains follows, all from one sample in a study of cytomegalovirus exposure and HLA in healthy donors. Sequenced by immunoSEQ multiplex PCR; TCRdb stores in-frame clones only, minus some. The sample lists under 110,000 clones, roughly 70% occurring once. Input material: PBMCs. These receptors came from a male donor in good health and CMV-seropositive. The CDR3 runs from the conserved cysteine through the conserved F or W. Fields, in order: V gene, J gene, clone size, CDR3 protein. A row's size may be missing; if present it is once, few, many or a size class.

TRBV19	TRBJ1-6	.	CASSRLQSDNSPLHF
TRBV30	TRBJ1-4	once	CAWRYRDKHTPINEKLFF
TRBV11-1	TRBJ2-7	.	CASSPTGYEQYF
TRBV30	TRBJ1-4	.	CAWSPRDRGNANEKLFF
TRBV6-6	TRBJ2-5	.	CASSYPQGAEQTQYF
TRBV28	TRBJ2-7	once	CASSIPGTAAYEQYF
TRBV7-3	TRBJ1-6	.	CASSVQGQSNSPLHF
TRBV6-1	TRBJ2-2	few	CASRTSTGELFF
TRBV9	TRBJ2-2	.	CASSPRAGGIHIVNTGELFF
TRBV4-2	TRBJ2-7	.	CASSQSGGVLGEQYF
TRBV6-5	TRBJ1-4	.	CASRELWGSPKLFF
TRBV7-6	TRBJ2-1	few	CASSLMANEQFF